This T cell receptor (beta chain) was profiled in a study of T-cell memory formation after mild COVID-19. This clonotype has a handful of counts. A single record per CDR3 protein comes from TCRdb applying MiXCR to the 5' RACE reads. The sample holds 560,000 or so distinct CDR3 sequences; roughly 17% are singletons and the top ten take about 8.1%. Trimming shortened V by 5 bases and J by 3 bases, and 14 bases separated the two germline ends. This CDR3 is built from 15 residues. CDR1 and CDR2 from the germline V gene are SGHVS and FQNEAQ. This receptor was taken from an adult woman who had mild COVID-19 (a few samples of this study predate the infection). Cell type and time point are not known. Material for sequencing was PBMCs or a T cell subset sorted from them (not recorded which). V usage is TRBV7-8 and J usage is TRBJ2-4, with D possibly being TRBD2 (5 bases). In DNA form, the CDR3 reads TGTGCCAGCAGCGTCCCGGGGTTCGACAAAAACATTCAGTACTTC. Its protein is CASSVPGFDKNIQYF.